Below are 13 T cell receptor beta chains sequenced from a single sample in a study of T-cell reconstitution after alpha-beta-depleted transplantation in children. Unique molecular identifiers tagged the TCRbeta library. TCRdb reprocessed the PCR reads via MiXCR and lists one record per CDR3 protein. The table includes some 310,000 distinct CDR3 sequences, roughly 21% detected once. The starting material was PBMCs, mostly from graft donor cells, obtained 180 days after TCRalphabeta/CD19-depleted stem cell transplant. The source is a male patient under 18 who had a stem cell transplant for acute lymphoblastic leukemia, so the T cells may come from the graft donor.

The gene calls are TRBV7-9 and TRBJ2-3; a possible D gene is TRBD1 (6 bases). CDR3 length: 15 residues. Trimming cost V 5 bases and J 0 bases, with 12 bases left between them. CDR1 is SEHNR and CDR2 is FQNEAQ in the germline V gene (reference sequence). The CDR3 loop is CASSHFTGSTDTQYF. The CDR3 bases are TGTGCCAGCAGCCATTTCACAGGGAGCACAGATACGCAGTATTTT.

This clonotype came up once. The chain combines TRBV9 with TRBJ1-2, with D unclear. CDR1 and CDR2 from the germline V gene are SGDLS and YYNGEE. The CDR3 is made up of 15 amino acids. Trimming shortened V by 0 bases and J by 3 bases, and 12 bases separated the two germline ends. CDR3 coding DNA: TGTGCCAGCAGCGTAGGAGCCGGGAGAGACTATGGCTACACCTTC. This translates into CASSVGAGRDYGYTF. Filled out from reference TRBV9 and TRBJ1-2, the complete variable domain reads DSGVTQTPKHLITATGQRVTLRCSPRSGDLSVYWYQQSLDQGLQFLIQYYNGEERAKGNILERFSAQQFPDLHSELNLSSLELGDSALYFCASSVGAGRDYGYTFGSGTRLTVV.

V and J are TRBV5-1 and TRBJ2-7; 10 bases match TRBD2. Germline CDR1 is SGHRS and CDR2 is YFSETQ. The CDR3 contains 14 residues. With 5 bases clipped from V and 2 bases from J, the junction kept 4 bases outside the gene matches. The CDR3 protein is CASRLLAGAYEQYF. Here the CDR3 DNA reads TGCGCCAGCAGATTGCTAGCGGGAGCCTACGAGCAGTACTTC.

This sequence joins TRBV29-1 and TRBJ1-2; TRBD1 is a possible D gene (5 bases). Trimming stripped 3 bases from V and 5 bases from J, with 10 bases between. The CDR3 covers 12 residues. Germline lookup yields CDR1 SQVTM and CDR2 ANQGSEA. The CDR3 DNA reads as TGCAGCGTTGATCCGTGGGGGTATGGCTACACCTTC. Translation gives CSVDPWGYGYTF.

This rearrangement joins TRBV20-1 to TRBJ1-5, with unresolved D. Trimming took off 3 bases at V and 4 bases at J, with 4 bases between the two ends. The CDR3 runs 11 residues. Germline V lookup: CDR1 DFQATT, CDR2 SNEGSKA (reference sequence). Written as DNA, the CDR3 is TGCAGTGCTAGTATAAATCAGCCCCAGCATTTT. As protein: CSASINQPQHF.

The chain carries TRBV5-1 and TRBJ1-4, with TRBD1 matching over 8 bases. Germline V gene sequence: CDR1 SGHRS, CDR2 YFSETQ. The V and J ends lost 4 bases and 6 bases, in that order; junction bases with no gene match: 5. CDR3 length: 14 residues. CDR3 in DNA: TGCGCCAGCAGCCCCAGGGGGCTGGATGAAAAACTGTTTTTT. Amino acids: CASSPRGLDEKLFF.

V usage is TRBV6-9 and J usage is TRBJ2-3, with 9 nucleotides matching TRBD2. The CDR3 extends over 14 amino acids. From germline, CDR1 is MNHGY and CDR2 SVAAGI. V gave up 5 bases and J gave up 6 bases; unmatched junction bases: 6. CDR3 in amino acids: CASSAGGPGDTQYF. CDR3 DNA sequence: TGTGCCAGCAGTGCGGGAGGGCCGGGGGATACGCAGTATTTT.

V is TRBV5-5 and J is TRBJ2-1, with 15 positions matching TRBD2. Germline CDR1 and CDR2: SGHKS and YYEKEE (reference sequence). The CDR3 extends over 16 amino acids. V trimming: 5 bases; J trimming: 4 bases; junction bases outside the gene matches: 4. The CDR3 DNA reads TGTGCCAGCAGGCGGACTAGCGGGAGGGGTTACAATGAGCAGTTCTTC. Translating it yields CASRRTSGRGYNEQFF.

The chain carries TRBV6-1 and TRBJ1-2; D is perhaps TRBD1 (5 bases). Per the germline V gene, CDR1 is MNHNS and CDR2 is SASEGT. V lost 5 bases and J 2 bases, leaving 12 bases between the germline ends. The CDR3 is 14 residues long. This CDR3 reads CASSNLGLNYGYTF. CDR3 nucleotide sequence: TGTGCCAGCAGTAATTTGGGGCTGAACTATGGCTACACCTTC.

The rearrangement joins TRBV5-1 to TRBJ1-5, with TRBD1 as a possible D gene (5 bases). CDR1 is SGHRS, CDR2 YFSETQ, per germline. Deletions cut 0 bases from V and 2 bases from J, with 9 bases between. This CDR3 comprises 15 residues. DNA of the CDR3: TGCGCCAGCAGCTTGGGGCCGGGGGGCAATCAGCCCCAGCATTTT. Protein product: CASSLGPGGNQPQHF.

This clonotype appeared a few times. The rearrangement uses TRBV2 and TRBJ2-3, with a weak D call TRBD1 (6 bases). The V end lost 2 bases, the J end lost 2 bases, and 20 bases lay between the germline ends. CDR1 and CDR2 (germline): SNHLY, FYNNEI. The CDR3 is 18 amino acids. For the CDR3, the DNA is TGTGCCAGCAGTGAACCCGAAAGCACAGGGTTGTCCACAGATACGCAGTATTTT. This encodes CASSEPESTGLSTDTQYF.

The rearrangement links TRBV6-5 to TRBJ2-6, with no clear D. The CDR3 covers 15 residues. Germline CDR1 MNHEY, CDR2 SVGAGI. The germline V and J ends were trimmed by 2 bases and 4 bases, with 9 bases remaining between them. The CDR3 coding sequence is TGTGCCAGCAGTTACGGGCCTTCGGGGGCCAACGTCCTGACTTTC. It specifies CASSYGPSGANVLTF.

This clonotype was seen more than once but under ten times. V gene TRBV4-1 combines with J gene TRBJ1-2, with TRBD1 matching over 9 bases. Trimming took 8 bases from V and 6 from J; bases not matched to a gene: 4. Germline CDR1 reads MGHRA; CDR2 reads YSYEKL. The CDR3 runs to 12 residues. The CDR3 DNA reads as TGCGCCAGCTCCGGGACAGGGAATGGCTACACCTTC. It codes for CASSGTGNGYTF.